Listed here are 11 T cell receptor beta chains from one sample, sequenced in a study of blood T cell repertoires in COVID-19. Produced via immunoSEQ multiplex PCR; TCRdb's table is partial and in-frame only. This table has about 140,000 clones, around 81% appearing once. The sequencing sample was made of peripheral blood. These receptors came from a human donor in a cohort sampled during active COVID-19.

The chain uses TRBV28 and TRBJ2-1; TRBD2 is a possible D gene (6 bases). From germline, CDR1 is MDHEN and CDR2 SYDVKM. V was cut by 6 bases and J by 8 bases, with 20 bases left in between. The CDR3 is made up of 15 amino acids. CDR3 loop: CASSRGLPGRDEQFF. The DNA for the CDR3 is TGTGCCAGCAGCCGGGGACTCCCTGGGCGGGATGAGCAGTTCTTC.

V is TRBV28 and J is TRBJ2-5; TRBD1 aligns across 7 bases. The CDR3 totals 15 residues. V gave up 4 bases and J gave up 2 bases; unmatched junction bases: 7. Per the germline V gene, CDR1 is MDHEN and CDR2 is SYDVKM. DNA of the CDR3: TGTGCCAGCAGTTCCGCAGGGACAGTACAAGAGACCCAGTACTTC. As protein: CASSSAGTVQETQYF.

This CDR3 is CASSLAQSSNYGYTF. CDR3 in DNA: TGTGCCAGCAGCTTGGCGCAGTCTTCTAACTATGGCTACACCTTC. This chain joins TRBV5-5 and TRBJ1-2; D remains unclear. Germline V lookup: CDR1 SGHKS, CDR2 YYEKEE (reference sequence). There are 15 residues in the CDR3. The V gene lost 0 bases and the J gene lost 0 bases, with 9 bases spanning the gap.

The chain couples TRBV19 to TRBJ1-1; maybe TRBD1 (5 bases). CDR1 and CDR2 from the germline V gene are LNHDA and SQIVND (reference sequence). V was trimmed by 4 bases and J by 6 bases, leaving 15 bases between them. The CDR3 runs 14 residues. CDR3: CASSTGNILAEAFF. The CDR3 bases are TGTGCCAGTAGTACAGGGAATATCCTGGCTGAAGCTTTCTTT. Full variable domain (outside the CDR3, taken from reference TRBV19 and TRBJ1-1): DGGITQSPKYLFRKEGQNVTLSCEQNLNHDAMYWYRQDPGQGLRLIYYSQIVNDFQKGDIAEGYSVSREKKESFPLTVTSAQKNPTAFYLCASSTGNILAEAFFGQGTRLTVV.

CDR3 sequence: CASSYVASGSYEQYF. The CDR3 region has the DNA TGTGCCAGCAGTTACGTCGCTAGCGGGAGCTACGAGCAGTACTTC. The chain is built from TRBV6-5 and TRBJ2-7, with 10 bases identical to TRBD2. This CDR3 is 15 amino acids long. CDR1 and CDR2 (germline): MNHEY, SVGAGI. V lost 2 bases and J lost 3; bases outside the gene matches: 4.

This clone was seen once. This rearrangement joins TRBV7-9 to TRBJ1-2; 9 positions agree with TRBD1. V shed 0 bases and J 5 bases; nucleotides not matched to a gene: 10. This CDR3 is 17 amino acids long. Germline V lookup: CDR1 SEHNR, CDR2 FQNEAQ (reference sequence). The CDR3 DNA follows: TGTGCCAGCAGCTTAGCGGGCGGGACAGGGCGGGGATATGGCTACACCTTC. Encoded protein: CASSLAGGTGRGYGYTF.

The chain recombines TRBV3-1 (or the pseudogene TRBV3-2) with TRBJ1-6; TRBD1 might be the D (5 bases). Germline V gives CDR1 LGHDT, CDR2 YNNKEL (reference sequence). CDR3 length: 17 residues. V shed 4 bases and J shed 3 bases, with 16 bases lying between them. CDR3 in amino acids: CASSPSLGVSYNSPLHF. CDR3 bases: TGTGCCAGCAGCCCAAGCCTAGGGGTGAGCTATAATTCACCCCTCCACTTT.

The J gene is TRBJ1-4, the V gene TRBV28, with 8 bases lining up with TRBD1. V shed 6 bases, J shed 8 bases, and the junction held 11 bases outside the gene matches. The CDR3 spans 15 residues. Germline lookup yields CDR1 MDHEN and CDR2 SYDVKM. The CDR3 loop is CASRTPGTGGEKLFF. The CDR3 DNA is TGTGCCAGCAGAACCCCCGGGACAGGAGGCGAAAAACTGTTTTTT. The full variable domain, its missing parts supplied by reference TRBV28 and TRBJ1-4, is DVKVTQSSRYLVKRTGEKVFLECVQDMDHENMFWYRQDPGLGLRLIYFSYDVKMKEKGDIPEGYSVSREKKERFSLILESASTNQTSMYLCASRTPGTGGEKLFFGSGTQLSVL.

J is TRBJ2-1 and V is TRBV28, with D possibly matching TRBD2 (5 bases). The CDR3 loop spans 15 amino acids. The V end was cut by 5 bases, the J end by 8 bases, with 19 bases between. In germline, CDR1 is MDHEN, CDR2 SYDVKM. CDR3 DNA: TGTGCCAGCAGTCCCCACCGGGAAACGAGCGATGAGCAGTTCTTC. It codes for CASSPHRETSDEQFF.

The chain joins TRBV28 to TRBJ1-1; TRBD1 matches at 9 bases. Per germline, CDR1 MDHEN and CDR2 SYDVKM. J lost 3 bases, V lost 4 bases, and 6 bases had no gene match. The CDR3 spans 15 residues. The CDR3 DNA is TGTGCCAGCAGTTCCCTGGGACAGGGAGACACTGAAGCTTTCTTT. Translating gives CASSSLGQGDTEAFF.

The rearrangement uses TRBV6-1 and TRBJ2-7; D perhaps matches TRBD1 (6 bases). The germline V gene has CDR1 MNHNS and CDR2 SASEGT. This CDR3 has 17 residues. Trimming pared 1 base from V and 0 bases from J, leaving 16 bases between. CDR3 sequence: CASSEVRTGPNSYEQYF. DNA for the CDR3: TGTGCCAGCAGTGAAGTTCGAACAGGGCCAAACTCCTACGAGCAGTACTTC.